This T cell receptor (beta chain) was captured by sequencing in a study of CD8 T cells in ankylosing spondylitis. General observations from the study: Ankylosing spondylitis blood appeared to carry a characteristic TCR beta motif of roughly 8 highly homologous variants. The authors found the disease-linked clones to be CD8+ and relatively rare in peripheral blood. Disease-linked clones were reportedly significantly enriched in matched ankylosing spondylitis synovial fluid.

Generation of TCR beta libraries employed quantitative 5'-RACE incorporating molecular barcodes. MiXCR, run by TCRdb on the 5' RACE reads, gives a single entry per CDR3 protein. Among about 130,000 distinct CDR3 sequences, around 7% were seen once, and the ten largest hold 9.5% to 15%. In its sample, this clonotype was seen many times. Its cognate antigen is unknown. J gave up 2 bases and V 2 bases, and 2 bases lay outside the gene matches. Germline V gene sequence: CDR1 SEHNR, CDR2 FQNEAQ (reference sequence). The CDR3 is made up of 15 amino acids. What was sequenced was blood, either unsorted or a sorted T cell fraction (not recorded which). This rearrangement joins TRBV7-9 to TRBJ1-4; 7 bases fit TRBD1. The sequence came from a male donor with ankylosing spondylitis or in good health (not recorded which). The CDR3 loop reads CASSLRGRTNEKLFF. The CDR3 region has the DNA TGTGCCAGCAGCTTAAGGGGGCGGACTAATGAAAAACTGTTTTTT.